The clone carrying this T cell receptor beta chain was seen only a few times. The data are from a study of T-cell reconstitution after alpha-beta-depleted transplantation in children. Using unique molecular identifiers, the investigators prepared the TCRbeta library. In TCRdb, the PCR reads were re-called with MiXCR into one record per CDR3 protein. This sample yields under 450,000 distinct CDR3 sequences, of which about 14% are seen a single time; about 3.9% belongs to the top ten. The sequencing here drew on PBMCs, taken from the stem cell graft. This clonotype originated in a human donor who donated a stem cell graft to a child with Fanconi anemia.

The CDR3 loop is CATSDRTDYGYTF. Written as DNA, the CDR3 is TGTGCCACCAGTGACAGGACAGACTATGGCTACACCTTC. The rearrangement uses TRBV24-1 and TRBJ1-2; D might be TRBD1 (6 bases). Germline V gives CDR1 KGHDR, CDR2 SFDVKD. The V end lost 4 bases, the J end lost 3 bases, and 8 bases lay between the germline ends. The CDR3 sequence is 13 residues long.